These T cell receptor beta chains were read from a single sample in a study of Graves' ophthalmopathy and Graves' hyperthyroidism. TCRdb analysed the multiplex PCR reads with MiXCR anew, one entry per CDR3 protein. The data show around 1.1 million distinct CDR3 sequences, with roughly two fifths seen just once and over 8.5% held by the top ten. Sample: peripheral blood or thyroid tissue (not recorded which). These receptors were taken from an adult man with Graves' hyperthyroidism. Each CDR3 is given with its conserved first and last residue. The D gene is left open where the match is weak. A clone size is listed for some rows: how often the clone was seen (once, few, many), or a class if it is expanded.

j_call: TRBJ1-2
d_call: TRBD1
clone_size: many
v_call: TRBV11-2
cdr3_nt: TGTGCCAGCAGCATACAGGGGGCTGGTGGCTACACCTTC
cdr3_aa: CASSIQGAGGYTF

j_call: TRBJ2-6
d_call: NA
clone_size: NA
v_call: TRBV19
cdr3_nt: TGTGCCAGCGGCTGGAGAAGGTCTTCTGGGGCCAACGTCCTGACTTTC
cdr3_aa: CASGWRRSSGANVLTF

j_call: TRBJ1-6
d_call: TRBD1
clone_size: many
v_call: TRBV6-5
cdr3_nt: TGTGCCACCGGACAGGCGGTGGGGGGTTCACCCCTCCACTTT
cdr3_aa: CATGQAVGGSPLHF

j_call: TRBJ1-2
d_call: TRBD1
clone_size: NA
v_call: TRBV24-1
cdr3_nt: TGTGCCACGGGAACCGAACAGGGGTATGGCTACACCTTC
cdr3_aa: CATGTEQGYGYTF

j_call: TRBJ2-7
d_call: NA
clone_size: NA
v_call: TRBV20-1
cdr3_nt: TGCAGTGCTAGGGATCCGATCGGGGCCTCCTACGAGCAGTACTTC
cdr3_aa: CSARDPIGASYEQYF

j_call: TRBJ1-5
d_call: NA
clone_size: NA
v_call: TRBV7-2
cdr3_nt: TGTGCCAGCAGCCAAGGGCCCAGCGGGCCAACCCGAGGAGAGACCCAGCATTTT
cdr3_aa: CASSQGPSGPTRGETQHF

j_call: TRBJ1-5
d_call: NA
clone_size: few
v_call: TRBV2
cdr3_nt: TGTGCCAGCTCCTCCAAGGATCAGCCCCAGCATTTT
cdr3_aa: CASSSKDQPQHF

j_call: TRBJ2-2
d_call: NA
clone_size: many
v_call: TRBV29-1
cdr3_nt: TGCAGCGTTGGGGGTTCGAACACCGGGGAGCTGTTTTTT
cdr3_aa: CSVGGSNTGELFF

j_call: TRBJ2-5
d_call: NA
clone_size: NA
v_call: TRBV7-3
cdr3_nt: TGTGCCAGCAGCTTAACGGGGGGAGCGGTTGAGACCCAGTACTTC
cdr3_aa: CASSLTGGAVETQYF

j_call: TRBJ2-7
d_call: NA
clone_size: many
v_call: TRBV15
cdr3_nt: TGTGCCACCTCAGTAGGGAAGACCTACGAGCAGTACTTC
cdr3_aa: CATSVGKTYEQYF

j_call: TRBJ1-5
d_call: NA
clone_size: NA
v_call: TRBV10-3
cdr3_nt: TGTGCCATCAGTTCCTGGGGGTCCGAGCAGCCCCAGCATTTT
cdr3_aa: CAISSWGSEQPQHF

j_call: TRBJ1-2
d_call: NA
clone_size: once
v_call: TRBV2
cdr3_nt: TGTGCCAGCAGTGATAGGGGCAGTAACTATGGCTACACCTTC
cdr3_aa: CASSDRGSNYGYTF

j_call: TRBJ1-6
d_call: NA
clone_size: NA
v_call: TRBV30
cdr3_nt: TGTGCCTGGGGACCGCTGGAGAATTCACCCCTCCACTTT
cdr3_aa: CAWGPLENSPLHF

j_call: TRBJ2-7
d_call: NA
clone_size: NA
v_call: TRBV10-3
cdr3_nt: TGTGCCAGCAGTTACCAATCCAGTTGGGACGGGGGAGTATACGAGCAGTACTTC
cdr3_aa: CASSYQSSWDGGVYEQYF

j_call: TRBJ2-5
d_call: NA
clone_size: NA
v_call: TRBV6-2/TRBV6-3
cdr3_nt: TGTGCCACCATTGACCGGGCGGTGACCCAGTACTTC
cdr3_aa: CATIDRAVTQYF

j_call: TRBJ2-7
d_call: NA
clone_size: many
v_call: TRBV2
cdr3_nt: TGTGCCAGCAGTGACCCGGGGACACTCTACGAGCAGTACTTC
cdr3_aa: CASSDPGTLYEQYF

j_call: TRBJ2-5
d_call: TRBD2
clone_size: many
v_call: TRBV11-2
cdr3_nt: TGTGCCAGCAGCTTGGGACTAGCGGGAATCGGAGAGACCCAGTACTTC
cdr3_aa: CASSLGLAGIGETQYF

j_call: TRBJ1-5
d_call: TRBD1
clone_size: many
v_call: TRBV15
cdr3_nt: TGTGCCACCAGCAGGACAGGGTCTGATCAGCCCCAGCATTTT
cdr3_aa: CATSRTGSDQPQHF

j_call: TRBJ1-2
d_call: TRBD1
clone_size: many
v_call: TRBV4-1
cdr3_nt: TGCGCCAGCAGCCAAGTGAGGGACAGACCAGCTAACTATGGCTACACCTTC
cdr3_aa: CASSQVRDRPANYGYTF

j_call: TRBJ1-5
d_call: NA
clone_size: NA
v_call: TRBV24-1
cdr3_nt: TGTGCTAGAGCAGGGGCGGGAAGCAATCAGCCCCAGCATTTT
cdr3_aa: CARAGAGSNQPQHF

j_call: TRBJ2-2
d_call: TRBD1
clone_size: NA
v_call: TRBV20-1
cdr3_nt: TGCAGTGCTACCGAGACAGGGGACACCGGGGAGCTGTTTTTT
cdr3_aa: CSATETGDTGELFF

j_call: TRBJ2-5
d_call: NA
clone_size: many
v_call: TRBV5-1
cdr3_nt: TGCGCCAGCAGCACACAGACAGTCGGGACCCAGTACTTC
cdr3_aa: CASSTQTVGTQYF

j_call: TRBJ2-6
d_call: NA
clone_size: once
v_call: TRBV29-1
cdr3_nt: NA
cdr3_aa: CSVGTGSF

j_call: TRBJ2-7
d_call: TRBD1
clone_size: many
v_call: TRBV11-2
cdr3_nt: TGTGCCAGCAGCCTCCACGGGACAGGGAGACAGGGCGAGCAGTACTTC
cdr3_aa: CASSLHGTGRQGEQYF

j_call: TRBJ2-5
d_call: TRBD1
clone_size: few
v_call: TRBV15
cdr3_nt: TGTGCCACCGGCGCATGGGGGCCCCTCCAAGACAGGGCTGTGGAGACCCAGTACTTC
cdr3_aa: CATGAWGPLQDRAVETQYF

j_call: TRBJ2-2
d_call: TRBD2
clone_size: NA
v_call: TRBV9
cdr3_nt: TGTGCCAGCAGCGTAGCCATACTAGCGGAGGCGAACACCGGGGAGCTGTTTTTT
cdr3_aa: CASSVAILAEANTGELFF

j_call: TRBJ2-7
d_call: NA
clone_size: NA
v_call: TRBV7-8
cdr3_nt: TGTGCCAGACAGGATCTTCCGTTCGCCTACGAGCAGTACTTC
cdr3_aa: CARQDLPFAYEQYF

j_call: TRBJ2-5
d_call: TRBD1
clone_size: NA
v_call: TRBV7-8
cdr3_nt: TGTGCCAGCAGCTTCACAGGGGTATCGGAGACCCAGTACTTC
cdr3_aa: CASSFTGVSETQYF

j_call: TRBJ2-7
d_call: NA
clone_size: many
v_call: TRBV7-2
cdr3_nt: TGTGCCAGCAGCTTAAATCTCGGACCCTACGAGCAGTACTTC
cdr3_aa: CASSLNLGPYEQYF

j_call: TRBJ2-2
d_call: NA
clone_size: few
v_call: TRBV19
cdr3_nt: TGTGCCAGCCATGACAACACGAACACCGGGGAGCTGTTTTTT
cdr3_aa: CASHDNTNTGELFF

j_call: TRBJ1-6
d_call: TRBD1
clone_size: NA
v_call: TRBV7-8
cdr3_nt: TGTGCCAGCATCTCCGGGACAGCCAGCTCCTATAATTCACCCCTCCACTTT
cdr3_aa: CASISGTASSYNSPLHF

j_call: TRBJ2-7
d_call: NA
clone_size: few
v_call: TRBV27
cdr3_nt: TGTGCCAGCGCCTCCAGGGATTACGAGCAGTACTTC
cdr3_aa: CASASRDYEQYF

j_call: TRBJ2-3
d_call: TRBD1
clone_size: few
v_call: TRBV20-1
cdr3_nt: TGCAGTGCCGCCGGGACAGCCACAGATACGCAGTATTTT
cdr3_aa: CSAAGTATDTQYF

j_call: TRBJ2-5
d_call: NA
clone_size: many
v_call: TRBV10-3
cdr3_nt: TGTGCCATCAGTGAGAACCCAATACCTCAAGAGACCCAGTACTTC
cdr3_aa: CAISENPIPQETQYF

j_call: TRBJ1-6
d_call: NA
clone_size: few
v_call: TRBV20-1
cdr3_nt: TGCAGTGCTAGAGTGACTACGACAGAGAATTCACCCCTCCACTTT
cdr3_aa: CSARVTTTENSPLHF

j_call: TRBJ2-7
d_call: TRBD2
clone_size: NA
v_call: TRBV29-1
cdr3_nt: TGCAGCATGCGACTAGCGGGAGCGGGCGAGCAGTACTTC
cdr3_aa: CSMRLAGAGEQYF

j_call: TRBJ2-7
d_call: TRBD1
clone_size: many
v_call: TRBV20-1
cdr3_nt: TGCAGTGCTAGGCGGACAGGGGCAAACGAGCAGTACTTC
cdr3_aa: CSARRTGANEQYF

j_call: TRBJ1-2
d_call: NA
clone_size: few
v_call: TRBV10-3
cdr3_nt: TGTGCCATCACGGGGACCTACCGTAATGGCTACACCTTC
cdr3_aa: CAITGTYRNGYTF

j_call: TRBJ2-7
d_call: NA
clone_size: few
v_call: TRBV5-4
cdr3_nt: TGTGCCAGCAGCCTGCAGGGTGGCGGGCCCTACGAGCAGTACTTC
cdr3_aa: CASSLQGGGPYEQYF

j_call: TRBJ2-5
d_call: NA
clone_size: many
v_call: TRBV7-3
cdr3_nt: TGTGCCAGCAGCTTAAATGTGCGAGAGACCCAGTACTTC
cdr3_aa: CASSLNVRETQYF

j_call: TRBJ2-1
d_call: TRBD2
clone_size: NA
v_call: TRBV2
cdr3_nt: TGTGCCAGCAGTGCGGTCGCTAGCGGGAGGAATTTC
cdr3_aa: CASSAVASGRNF

j_call: TRBJ1-6
d_call: NA
clone_size: many
v_call: TRBV2
cdr3_nt: TGTGCCAGCAGAGAGACAAATAATTCACCCCTCCACTTT
cdr3_aa: CASRETNNSPLHF

j_call: TRBJ2-7
d_call: NA
clone_size: many
v_call: TRBV20-1
cdr3_nt: TGCAGTGCTAGAGTCTCCTACGAGCAGTACTTC
cdr3_aa: CSARVSYEQYF

j_call: TRBJ1-1
d_call: NA
clone_size: NA
v_call: TRBV20-1
cdr3_nt: TGCAGTGCTAGAGTGTCTCAGACTGAAGCTTTCTTT
cdr3_aa: CSARVSQTEAFF

j_call: TRBJ1-2
d_call: NA
clone_size: many
v_call: TRBV6-6
cdr3_nt: TGTGCCAGCAGTTACGGTCCAATTCAAGGCTACACCTTC
cdr3_aa: CASSYGPIQGYTF

j_call: TRBJ1-2
d_call: NA
clone_size: many
v_call: TRBV7-9
cdr3_nt: TGTGCCAGCCGTGCCTCCCCGTACGGGGATGGCTACACCTTC
cdr3_aa: CASRASPYGDGYTF

j_call: TRBJ2-7
d_call: NA
clone_size: few
v_call: TRBV19
cdr3_nt: TGTGCCAGTAGTATATCCAGGGGAATCGTCTACGAGCAGTACTTC
cdr3_aa: CASSISRGIVYEQYF

j_call: TRBJ1-4
d_call: NA
clone_size: NA
v_call: TRBV10-2
cdr3_nt: TGTGCCAGCAGTTCTTACCAGGAGTGGGATGAAAAACTGTTTTTT
cdr3_aa: CASSSYQEWDEKLFF

j_call: TRBJ1-4
d_call: NA
clone_size: many
v_call: TRBV20-1
cdr3_nt: TGCAGTGCTAGAGGGACAGAGGTGGTTGAAAAACTGTTTTTT
cdr3_aa: CSARGTEVVEKLFF

j_call: TRBJ2-7
d_call: NA
clone_size: few
v_call: TRBV9
cdr3_nt: TGTGCCAGCAGCGCATATCGTGGGGGTAGCTCCTACGAGCAGTACTTC
cdr3_aa: CASSAYRGGSSYEQYF

j_call: TRBJ1-5
d_call: NA
clone_size: NA
v_call: TRBV20-1
cdr3_nt: TGCAGTGCTAGAGACCCCAATGGGCGACATAGCAATCAGCCCCAGCATTTT
cdr3_aa: CSARDPNGRHSNQPQHF

j_call: TRBJ2-7
d_call: NA
clone_size: many
v_call: TRBV11-2
cdr3_nt: TGTGCCAGTTGCAACGGACTCAGTGCCAACTACGAGCAGTACTTC
cdr3_aa: CASCNGLSANYEQYF

j_call: TRBJ1-3
d_call: NA
clone_size: NA
v_call: TRBV7-2
cdr3_nt: TGTGCCAGCAGCTTATCCGGCGGGGGGGCCGGAGAGACCATATATTTT
cdr3_aa: CASSLSGGGAGETIYF

j_call: TRBJ1-4
d_call: NA
clone_size: many
v_call: TRBV20-1
cdr3_nt: TGCAGTGCTAGCGTACCCGCAGGCGAAAAACTGTTTTTT
cdr3_aa: CSASVPAGEKLFF

j_call: TRBJ1-1
d_call: TRBD1
clone_size: NA
v_call: TRBV29-1
cdr3_nt: TGCAGCGTTATTCGGGACAGGGAGAACACTGAAGCTTTCTTT
cdr3_aa: CSVIRDRENTEAFF

j_call: TRBJ1-5
d_call: NA
clone_size: NA
v_call: TRBV6-5
cdr3_nt: TGTGCCAGCAGTTTGGAACTGGGGGCGAGCAATCAGCCCCAGCATTTT
cdr3_aa: CASSLELGASNQPQHF

j_call: TRBJ2-7
d_call: TRBD2
clone_size: many
v_call: TRBV10-3
cdr3_nt: TGTGCCATCAGTGAGTCGGCTAGCGGAGAGCAGTACTTC
cdr3_aa: CAISESASGEQYF